This T cell receptor (beta chain) derives from a study of preoperative IRX-2 immunotherapy in early breast cancer. The treatment is: preoperative locoregional IRX-2 cytokine immunotherapy. Samples came from a phase Ib trial of preoperative locoregional IRX-2 cytokine immunotherapy. CDR1 and CDR2 (germline): LNHDA, SQIVND (reference sequence). The CDR3 contains 15 residues. V was shortened by 9 bases and J by 6 bases, with 23 bases between the two germline ends. Generated by immunoSEQ multiplex PCR, the TCRdb table keeps only in-frame clones and is missing some. Among 15,000 to 25,000 clones listed, around four fifths were seen once.

This receptor was identified in a human donor with breast cancer. The material was lymph node tissue, obtained after IRX-2 immunotherapy. The rearrangement uses TRBV19 and TRBJ1-2; D is possibly TRBD1 (5 bases). CDR3 amino acids: CASNSASAGPHGYTF. In DNA form, the CDR3 reads TGTGCCAGCAACAGCGCGAGTGCGGGACCCCATGGCTACACCTTC.